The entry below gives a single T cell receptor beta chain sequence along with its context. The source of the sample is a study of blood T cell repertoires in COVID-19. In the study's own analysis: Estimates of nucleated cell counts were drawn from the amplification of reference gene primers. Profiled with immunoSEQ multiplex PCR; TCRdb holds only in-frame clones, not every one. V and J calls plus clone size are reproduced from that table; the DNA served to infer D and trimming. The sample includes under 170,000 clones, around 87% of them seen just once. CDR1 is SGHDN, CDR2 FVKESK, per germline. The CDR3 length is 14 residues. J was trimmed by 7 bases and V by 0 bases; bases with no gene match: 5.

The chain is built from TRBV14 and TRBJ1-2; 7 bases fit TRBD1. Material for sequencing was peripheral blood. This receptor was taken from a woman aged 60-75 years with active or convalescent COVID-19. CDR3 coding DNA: TGTGCCAGCAGCCAAGATGGAGGGGGCATTGGCTACACCTTC. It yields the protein CASSQDGGGIGYTF. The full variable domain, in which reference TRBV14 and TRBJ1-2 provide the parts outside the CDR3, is EAGVTQFPSHSVIEKGQTVTLRCDPISGHDNLYWYRRVMGKEIKFLLHFVKESKQDESGMPNNRFLAERTGGTYSTLKVQPAELEDSGVYFCASSQDGGGIGYTFGSGTRLTVV.